This section outlines one T cell receptor beta chain sequence together with its context. They ran version v3.0 of the immunoSEQ assay at survey level. Clones were read by immunoSEQ multiplex PCR, and TCRdb kept only the in-frame ones, dropping some. The sample lists around 13,000 clones; approximately 80% were seen once. This sample is drawn from a study of long-term antiretroviral therapy in people with HIV. Germline V CDR1 and CDR2: SQVTM, ANQGSEA. This CDR3 spans 15 amino acids. The V end was cut by 3 bases, the J end by 2 bases, with 14 bases between. The sample in question was unsorted PBMCs, obtained 0.5 years before starting antiretroviral therapy. This receptor was obtained from a woman in her 40s with HIV. The rearrangement links TRBV29-1 to TRBJ2-1; D call uncertain. The CDR3 protein is CSVDGGPLTYNEQFF. The CDR3 nucleotides are TGCAGCGTTGATGGCGGTCCTCTTACCTACAATGAGCAGTTCTTC.